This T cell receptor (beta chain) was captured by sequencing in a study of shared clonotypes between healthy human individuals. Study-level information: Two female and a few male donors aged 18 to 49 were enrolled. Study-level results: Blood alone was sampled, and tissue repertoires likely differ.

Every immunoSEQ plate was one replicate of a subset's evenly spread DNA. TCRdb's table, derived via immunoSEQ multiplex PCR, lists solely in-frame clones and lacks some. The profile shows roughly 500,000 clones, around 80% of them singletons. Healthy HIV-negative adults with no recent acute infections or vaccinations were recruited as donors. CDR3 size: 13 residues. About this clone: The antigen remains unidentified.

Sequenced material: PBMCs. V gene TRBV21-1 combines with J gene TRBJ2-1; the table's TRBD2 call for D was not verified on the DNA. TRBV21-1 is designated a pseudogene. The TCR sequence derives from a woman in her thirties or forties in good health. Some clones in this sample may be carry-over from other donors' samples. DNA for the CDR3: TGTGCCAGCAGCAAAGCGCGGGGTAATGAGCAGTTCTTC. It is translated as CASSKARGNEQFF.